Described below is a single TCR beta chain sequence and its context. This entry is derived from a study of control samples from healthy donors and cancer patients. The CDR3 is made up of 14 amino acids. The V and J ends lost 1 base and 9 bases respectively, with 13 bases between them. Germline CDR1 reads LGHDT; CDR2 reads YNNKEL (reference sequence). TCRdb's table, derived via immunoSEQ multiplex PCR, lists solely in-frame clones and lacks some. This sample has some 100,000 clones, with 80% to 95% found just once. V usage is TRBV3-1 (or the pseudogene TRBV3-2) and J usage is TRBJ2-1; D remains ambiguous. The sample was blood. This TCR derives from a man between 18 and 35 years old in good health. The CDR3 nucleotides read TGTGCCAGCAGCCAAGCGGGTACCCCACCTGAGCAGTTCTTC. Its protein is CASSQAGTPPEQFF.